This is a list of T cell receptor beta chains from one sample in a study of cytomegalovirus exposure and HLA in healthy donors. TCRdb's table, derived via immunoSEQ multiplex PCR, lists solely in-frame clones and lacks some. The sample carries under 200,000 clones, approximately 79% recorded once. Sequenced: PBMCs. These receptors were taken from a human donor in good health. The CDR3 runs from the conserved cysteine through the conserved F or W. A D gene is named only where the DNA matches it firmly. The listing skips clone size in some rows; elsewhere it reads once, few, many or a size class.

J	D	V	size	CDR3	DNA
TRBJ2-1	-	TRBV12-5	-	CASGVSTFGGEQFF	TGTGCTAGTGGTGTATCTACGTTCGGGGGTGAGCAGTTCTTC
TRBJ1-2	-	TRBV6-5	-	CASSDSRSNYGYTF	TGTGCCAGCAGCGACAGTCGCTCTAACTATGGCTACACCTTC
TRBJ1-2	TRBD1	TRBV7-9	few	CASSLGQGRGYTF	TGTGCCAGCAGTCTTGGACAGGGAAGGGGCTACACCTTC
TRBJ2-5	-	TRBV11-3	-	CASSQGGAGETQYF	TGTGCCAGCAGCCAAGGGGGGGCGGGCGAGACCCAGTACTTC
TRBJ2-5	TRBD1	TRBV2	-	CASSGQGRETQYF	TGTGCCAGCAGTGGACAGGGGAGAGAGACCCAGTACTTC
TRBJ1-3	-	TRBV5-8	-	CASSGGEDGLGPKNTIYF	TGTGCCAGCAGCGGTGGAGAGGACGGTTTGGGGCCCAAAAACACCATATATTTT
TRBJ1-4	TRBD1	TRBV11-3	-	CASSPTGVDEKLFF	TGTGCCAGCAGCCCAACAGGGGTGGATGAAAAACTGTTTTTT
TRBJ2-3	-	TRBV5-1	-	CASSWDITDTQYF	TGCGCCAGCAGCTGGGACATCACAGATACGCAGTATTTT
TRBJ2-1	-	TRBV29-1	-	CSVEGGRYNEQFF	TGCAGCGTTGAGGGGGGGCGTTACAATGAGCAGTTCTTC
TRBJ2-1	-	TRBV14	-	CASSQYVSNEQFF	TGTGCCAGCAGCCAATATGTGAGCAATGAGCAGTTCTTC
TRBJ2-7	TRBD2	TRBV4-1	once	CASSQETSGGAWEQYF	TGCGCCAGCAGCCAAGAAACTAGCGGGGGGGCGTGGGAGCAGTACTTC
TRBJ2-7	TRBD2	TRBV4-1	-	CASSQASGGLYEQYF	TGCGCCAGCAGCCAAGCTAGCGGGGGGCTTTACGAGCAGTACTTC
TRBJ2-7	TRBD2	TRBV5-1	-	CASSVGTSGDCEQYF	TGCGCCAGCAGCGTTGGGACTAGCGGGGACTGCGAGCAGTACTTC
TRBJ1-1	TRBD1	TRBV6-5	-	CASSYGEYRGSEAFF	TGTGCCAGCAGTTACGGGGAGTACAGGGGGTCTGAAGCTTTCTTT
TRBJ2-2	TRBD1	TRBV19	once	CASSTSTGISGELFF	TGTGCCAGTAGTACGTCGACAGGGATATCCGGGGAGCTGTTTTTT
TRBJ1-2	TRBD1	TRBV4-3	-	CASSHLDRANGYTF	TGCGCCAGCAGCCACCTGGACAGGGCCAATGGCTACACCTTC
TRBJ2-7	-	TRBV15	-	CATSRGLWAGDQGEQYF	TGTGCCACCAGCAGAGGATTATGGGCAGGTGATCAGGGCGAGCAGTACTTC
TRBJ2-5	-	TRBV19	few	CASSPEVRMETQYF	TGTGCCAGTAGCCCTGAAGTGAGAATGGAGACCCAGTACTTC
TRBJ1-3	-	TRBV19	-	CATKGQRNTIYF	TGTGCCACCAAAGGACAGCGAAACACCATATATTTT
TRBJ1-1	-	TRBV6-6	-	CASSYEDKAFF	TGTGCCAGCAGTTACGAGGACAAAGCTTTCTTT
TRBJ1-3	-	TRBV7-9	-	CASGPSSGNTIYF	TGTGCCAGCGGGCCCAGCTCTGGAAACACCATATATTTT
TRBJ1-1	TRBD1	TRBV6-1	-	CASSDDYRGGAFF	TGTGCCAGCAGTGACGATTACAGGGGCGGAGCTTTCTTT
TRBJ2-7	TRBD1	TRBV28	-	CASSSPQDRPYEQYF	TGTGCCAGCAGTTCCCCCCAGGACAGGCCCTACGAGCAGTACTTC
TRBJ2-7	-	TRBV19	-	CASHANRFHEQYF	TGTGCCAGTCACGCAAACAGGTTCCACGAGCAGTACTTC
TRBJ1-1	-	TRBV5-1	-	CASSLGTVRNTEAFF	TGCGCCAGCAGCTTGGGGACAGTAAGGAACACTGAAGCTTTCTTT
TRBJ2-3	TRBD2	TRBV7-7	-	CASSSGLGRTDTQYF	TGTGCCAGCAGCTCGGGACTAGGCCGCACAGATACGCAGTATTTT
TRBJ2-3	-	TRBV7-9	few	CASSSEAGAGTDTQYF	TGTGCCAGCAGCTCCGAGGCGGGGGCCGGCACAGATACGCAGTATTTT
TRBJ2-7	-	TRBV27	-	CASSSYRGLSEQYF	TGTGCCAGCAGTTCATACAGGGGACTGAGCGAGCAGTACTTC
TRBJ2-7	-	TRBV4-3	-	CASSQERTRGYEQYF	TGCGCCAGCAGCCAAGAGAGGACCCGGGGTTACGAGCAGTACTTC
TRBJ2-7	-	TRBV5-4	-	CASSLQGADSYEQYF	TGTGCCAGCAGCTTACAAGGGGCGGACTCCTACGAGCAGTACTTC
TRBJ2-3	-	TRBV29-1	-	CSVTGRLTDTQYF	TGCAGCGTTACAGGGCGTCTGACAGATACGCAGTATTTT
TRBJ2-1	-	TRBV6-5	-	CASSYSSVFRNEQFF	TGTGCCAGCAGTTACTCTTCCGTTTTCAGGAATGAGCAGTTCTTC
TRBJ1-6	TRBD1	TRBV7-2	-	CASGKQGNYSPLHF	TGTGCCAGCGGAAAACAGGGGAATTATTCACCCCTCCACTTT
TRBJ1-4	-	TRBV9	-	CASSAVNEKLFF	TGTGCCAGCAGCGCCGTTAATGAAAAACTGTTTTTT
TRBJ2-7	TRBD1	TRBV9	-	CASSIGQGVSYEQYF	TGTGCCAGCAGCATCGGACAGGGGGTTTCCTACGAGCAGTACTTC
TRBJ1-3	-	TRBV9	-	CASSVGRGGTSSGNTIYF	TGTGCCAGCAGCGTAGGGAGAGGCGGGACGAGCTCTGGAAACACCATATATTTT
TRBJ2-7	TRBD2	TRBV29-1	once	CSATPPGGHEQYF	TGCAGCGCAACCCCCCCGGGGGGTCACGAGCAGTACTTC
TRBJ2-7	-	TRBV27	few	CASSLTSSYEQYF	TGTGCCAGCAGTTTGACTAGCTCCTACGAGCAGTACTTC
TRBJ1-3	-	TRBV7-6	-	CASSLAQGEENTIYF	TGTGCCAGCAGCCTTGCACAGGGAGAAGAAAACACCATATATTTT
TRBJ2-7	TRBD2	TRBV13	few	CASSSGAGNYEQYF	TGTGCCAGCAGCTCCGGAGCGGGGAACTACGAGCAGTACTTC
TRBJ2-4	-	TRBV7-9	few	CASSEGAGIAKNIQYF	TGTGCCAGCAGCGAGGGGGCGGGGATAGCCAAAAACATTCAGTACTTC
TRBJ1-2	TRBD1	TRBV5-1	-	CASSWTGDDYGYTF	TGCGCCAGCAGCTGGACAGGAGATGACTATGGCTACACCTTC
TRBJ1-1	TRBD1	TRBV18	once	CASSPDRADTEAFF	TGTGCCAGCTCACCAGACAGGGCGGACACTGAAGCTTTCTTT
TRBJ2-2	TRBD2	TRBV27	-	CASSLSLAGAQNTGELFF	TGTGCCAGCAGTTTATCACTAGCGGGGGCTCAGAACACCGGGGAGCTGTTTTTT
TRBJ2-2	-	TRBV21-1	-	CASSKDLPSTGELFF	TGTGCCAGCAGCAAAGATTTACCGAGCACCGGGGAGCTGTTTTTT
TRBJ2-5	TRBD1	TRBV2	-	CASTSGTGGGETQYF	TGTGCCAGTACCTCCGGGACAGGGGGCGGGGAGACCCAGTACTTC
TRBJ2-1	TRBD2	TRBV5-1	-	CASSLAGGGYNEQFF	TGCGCCAGCAGCTTGGCCGGGGGGGGATACAATGAGCAGTTCTTC
TRBJ2-5	-	TRBV25-1	-	CASSESKGYETQYF	TGTGCCAGCAGTGAATCGAAGGGGTATGAGACCCAGTACTTC
TRBJ1-2	-	TRBV19	few	CASSPVGDHYGYTF	TGTGCCAGTAGTCCCGTGGGAGACCACTATGGCTACACCTTC
TRBJ1-4	TRBD1	TRBV28	-	CASSQPRDSNEKLFF	TGTGCCAGCAGTCAACCCCGGGACAGTAATGAAAAACTGTTTTTT
TRBJ1-1	-	TRBV5-6	-	CASGTSMNTEAFF	TGTGCCAGCGGGACATCAATGAACACTGAAGCTTTCTTT
TRBJ2-2	-	TRBV27	once	CASSPKDRLVTGELFF	TGTGCCAGCAGTCCAAAGGACAGATTGGTCACCGGGGAGCTGTTTTTT
TRBJ1-6	TRBD1	TRBV27	-	CASSLGQVNSPLHF	TGTGCCAGCAGTTTGGGACAGGTTAATTCACCCCTCCACTTT
TRBJ1-1	TRBD1	TRBV9	-	CASSVSWDSEAFF	TGTGCCAGCAGCGTATCGTGGGACAGTGAAGCTTTCTTT
TRBJ2-7	TRBD1	TRBV27	few	CASSARGQGLSYEQYF	TGTGCCAGCAGTGCCCGAGGACAGGGTTTAAGCTACGAGCAGTACTTC
TRBJ2-1	TRBD1	TRBV18	-	CASSPRQGWEQFF	TGTGCCAGCTCACCTCGACAGGGATGGGAGCAGTTCTTC
TRBJ1-2	TRBD1	TRBV29-1	-	CSLRTGEYGYTF	TGCAGCTTAAGGACAGGGGAGTATGGCTACACCTTC
TRBJ1-5	-	TRBV9	-	CASSPYVGGGQPQHF	TGTGCCAGCAGCCCGTATGTCGGCGGAGGTCAGCCCCAGCATTTT